The 4 T cell receptor beta chains below come from one sample, sequenced in a study of T cell repertoires in cytomegalovirus infection. These receptors lack a known antigen. TCRdb called the reads again in MiXCR, with one record for every CDR3 protein. The data contain 750,000 to 950,000 distinct CDR3 sequences, just under 30% of them singletons. The source material was cultured CD8+ T cells from PBMCs, sampled from culture after CMV antigen stimulation. All receptors come from a human donor in good health (CMV status not recorded). Some clones in this sample may be carry-over from other donors' samples.

This clonotype was counted between two and nine times. J is TRBJ2-7 and V is TRBV5-5; 7 bases map to TRBD1. CDR1 and CDR2 (germline): SGHKS, YYEKEE (reference sequence). The CDR3 is made up of 16 amino acids. V was pared by 2 bases and J by 1 base, with 9 bases of the junction left unmatched. This CDR3 is CASSFSPGQMSYEQYF. In DNA form, the CDR3 reads TGTGCCAGCAGCTTTTCCCCGGGACAGATGTCCTACGAGCAGTACTTC. The full variable domain, in which reference TRBV5-5 and TRBJ2-7 provide the parts outside the CDR3, is DAGVTQSPTHLIKTRGQQVTLRCSPISGHKSVSWYQQVLGQGPQFIFQYYEKEERGRGNFPDRFSARQFPNYSSELNVNALLLGDSALYLCASSFSPGQMSYEQYFGPGTRLTVT.

The CDR3 DNA follows: TGTGCCAGCAGGGGAAATAGCGGGGAGCAGTACTTC. This sequence encodes CASRGNSGEQYF. The genes are TRBV5-4 and TRBJ2-7; the match to TRBD2 covers 7 bases. Germline CDR1 SGHNT, CDR2 YYREEE (reference sequence). Trimming at V came to 5 bases and at J to 7 bases, leaving 6 bases not matched to a gene. The CDR3 is made up of 12 amino acids.

This clonotype was seen at least ten times. This rearrangement joins TRBV12-3 or TRBV12-4 to TRBJ1-4; perhaps TRBD1 as D (5 bases). The CDR3 sequence is 14 residues long. Trimming left V 6 bases short and J 8 bases short, with 16 bases between. The CDR3 loop is CASSPGDGTEKLFF. The CDR3 region has the DNA TGTGCCAGCAGCCCGGGCGATGGGACGGAAAAACTGTTTTTT.

This sequence joins TRBV20-1 and TRBJ1-2; tentatively, D is TRBD1 (5 bases). Germline CDR1 DFQATT, CDR2 SNEGSKA (reference sequence). V was shortened by 0 bases and J by 0 bases, with 17 bases between the two germline ends. The CDR3 has 17 residues. CDR3 in amino acids: CSARDIQRQWANYGYTF. The CDR3 nucleotides are TGCAGTGCTAGAGATATTCAGAGACAGTGGGCTAACTATGGCTACACCTTC.